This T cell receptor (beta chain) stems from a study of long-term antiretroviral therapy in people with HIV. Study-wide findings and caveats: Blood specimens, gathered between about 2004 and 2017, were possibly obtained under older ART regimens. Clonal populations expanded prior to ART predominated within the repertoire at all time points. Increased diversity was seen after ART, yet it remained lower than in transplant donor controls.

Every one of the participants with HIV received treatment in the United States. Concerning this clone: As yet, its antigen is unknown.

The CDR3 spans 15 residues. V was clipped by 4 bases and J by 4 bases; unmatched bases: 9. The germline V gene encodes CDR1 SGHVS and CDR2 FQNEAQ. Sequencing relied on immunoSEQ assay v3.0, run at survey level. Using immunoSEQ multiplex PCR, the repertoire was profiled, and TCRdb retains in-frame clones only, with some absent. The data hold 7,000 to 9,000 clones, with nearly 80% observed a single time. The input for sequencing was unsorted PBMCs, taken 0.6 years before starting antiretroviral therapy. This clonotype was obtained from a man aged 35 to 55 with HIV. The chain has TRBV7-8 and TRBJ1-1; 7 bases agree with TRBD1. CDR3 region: CASSSDRAVRTEAFF. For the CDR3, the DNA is TGTGCCAGCAGCTCCGACAGGGCGGTTCGCACTGAAGCTTTCTTT.